The subject of this entry is one T cell receptor (beta chain). Its antigen remains unidentified. This sample is part of a study of CD8 T cells in Susac syndrome. Study conclusions and caveats: The study recognized that its TCR sequencing and HLA analysis covered a relatively small number of individuals.

RNA in amounts of roughly 0.45 to 1 ug was reverse transcribed with random hexamers. An immunoSEQ multiplex PCR generated amplified TCR beta CDR3 products spanning 54 Vbeta and 13 Jbeta. TCRdb reprocessed the immunoSEQ multiplex PCR reads via MiXCR and lists one record per CDR3 protein. The sample contains about 210,000 distinct CDR3 sequences, 95% of which appear only once. Material: CD4+ T cells from PBMCs. The clonotype comes from a human donor with multiple sclerosis.

This CDR3 reads CASSFFLTTYEQYF. The CDR3, as DNA: TGTGCCAGCAGCTTTTTCCTTACCACCTACGAGCAGTACTTC. The genes are TRBV11-2 and TRBJ2-7, with D unresolved. The CDR3 is made up of 14 amino acids. Germline loops: CDR1 SGHAT, CDR2 FQNNGV. The V gene lost 3 bases and the J gene lost 2 bases, with 11 bases spanning the gap.